This T cell receptor (beta chain) originates from a study of cytomegalovirus exposure and HLA in healthy donors. Details on this clone: The antigen remains unidentified.

The V and J ends lost 8 bases and 4 bases respectively, with 12 bases between them. The CDR3 contains 12 residues. CDR1 is SNHLY, CDR2 FYNNEI, per germline. PCR amplification relied on 60 Vbeta primers (plus 13 Jbeta primers). Produced via immunoSEQ multiplex PCR; TCRdb's table is partial and in-frame only. This sample has approximately 140,000 clones; approximately 79% occur once, and the top ten carry around 10%. Findings and limits, study-wide: Excluded were some V segments that proved indistinguishable, including TRBV6-2 and TRBV6-3.

The chain has TRBV2 and TRBJ2-7; a weak D match, TRBD1 (5 bases). Specimen: PBMCs. The source of this sequence is a woman in her fifties or sixties in good health and CMV-seropositive. CDR3 amino acids: CASREQAYEQYF. The CDR3 nucleotides read TGTGCCAGCCGAGAACAGGCTTACGAGCAGTACTTC.